One T cell receptor (beta chain) is described in this entry. This entry belongs to a study of blood T cell repertoires in COVID-19. Overall study context: Acute and convalescent COVID-19 samples came from the United States, Italy and Spain. In each case, the material was cDNA or gDNA derived from T cells, B-cell-depleted T cells, or PBMCs.

Living in about 25 US areas, the participants were between about 18 and 95 years of age. Authors' processing steps: Amplifying reference gene primers gave estimates of nucleated cell counts. TCRdb keeps only in-frame clones here, not all; method: immunoSEQ multiplex PCR. V, J and clone size are those of that table, while D and trimming were read from the DNA. Here the sample spans approximately 350,000 clones, around 83% being singletons. This CDR3 is 15 amino acids long. V lost 1 base, J lost 1 base, and 10 bases lay in between. Per germline, CDR1 SGHVS and CDR2 FNYEAQ. What was sequenced was PBMCs or T cells enriched from blood (not recorded which). The chain recombines TRBV7-6 with TRBJ1-1, with D perhaps matching TRBD1 (5 bases). This clonotype originated in a woman in her forties or fifties who had recovered from COVID-19. CDR3 nucleotide sequence: TGTGCCAGCAGCTTAGTAGGGGTAACGAACACTGAAGCTTTCTTT. Amino acid sequence: CASSLVGVTNTEAFF.